One T cell receptor (beta chain) is described in this entry. The antigen is undetermined. These data originate in a study of T cell repertoires in cytomegalovirus infection. Study context: The public TCR beta signatures pointed to both CMV infection and matching HLA type.

TCRdb analysed the reads with MiXCR anew, one entry per CDR3 protein. The table shows roughly 720,000 distinct CDR3 sequences, with 35% occurring only once. Findings and limits, study-wide: Based on cumulative public TCR beta family frequency, carriers of CMV plus the relevant HLA were identified. The ex vivo response was dominated by HLA-C-restricted CMV-specific TCR beta clonotypes.

V shed 7 bases and J shed 9 bases, with 21 bases lying between them. Looked up from germline, CDR1 is SNHLY and CDR2 is FYNNEI. The CDR3 is made up of 14 amino acids. This clonotype was sampled from a human donor in good health (CMV status not recorded). Some clones in this sample may be carry-over from other donors' samples. The chain carries TRBV2 and TRBJ2-5, with D possibly being TRBD2 (6 bases). The specimen was PBMCs. The chain's CDR3 is CASTLRRGLRAQYF. The CDR3, as DNA: TGTGCCAGCACCCTAAGGAGGGGCCTAAGGGCCCAGTACTTC.